The 20 T cell receptor beta chains below come from one sample, sequenced in a study of OX40 agonist ivuxolimab in advanced cancers. Data came from immunoSEQ multiplex PCR; TCRdb stores just in-frame clones and leaves some out. The table has approximately 58,000 clones, 75% to 85% seen once. Sample: CD4+ or CD8+ T cells sorted from blood, taken in a trial of the OX40 agonist ivuxolimab. The receptors shown here come from an adult with an advanced solid tumor such as melanoma, head and neck, liver or kidney cancer.

By its share, this clone is medium-sized. The chain carries TRBV19 and TRBJ2-1, with D perhaps matching TRBD2 (6 bases). The CDR3 covers 15 residues. V was pared by 5 bases and J by 7 bases, with 18 bases between. CDR1 and CDR2 from the germline V gene are LNHDA and SQIVND (reference sequence). The DNA of the CDR3 is TGTGCCAGTAGTCCGGCTGGCGGGGCCGATAATGAGCAGTTCTTC. Its translation: CASSPAGGADNEQFF.

The CDR3 region is CASSPLGTDTQYF. CDR3 DNA: TGTGCCAGCAGCCCGCTTGGGACGGATACGCAGTATTTT. This rearrangement joins TRBV9 to TRBJ2-3; D may correspond to TRBD1 or TRBD2 (5 bases each). The CDR3 consists of 13 residues. Germline values: CDR1 SGDLS, CDR2 YYNGEE. V gave up 4 bases and J gave up 6 bases, with 12 bases separating them.

The genes are TRBV2 and TRBJ1-6; D remains ambiguous. The CDR3 is 15 residues long. The germline V and J ends were trimmed by 7 bases and 1 base, with 11 bases remaining between them. Germline CDR1 SNHLY, CDR2 FYNNEI. The CDR3 DNA follows: TGTGCCAGCACAGCAGCCGCATCCTATAATTCACCCCTCCACTTT. Translating it yields CASTAAASYNSPLHF.

This clone came up a few times. The chain is built from TRBV7-2 and TRBJ2-2, with TRBD2 matching over 9 bases. The ends lost 5 bases at V and 6 bases at J; junction bases unmatched: 7. The CDR3 contains 15 residues. Per the germline V gene, CDR1 is SGHTA and CDR2 is FQGNSA. CDR3 region: CASSTRTSVAGELFF. In DNA, the CDR3 is TGTGCCAGCAGCACTCGGACTAGCGTCGCCGGGGAGCTGTTTTTT.

The genes are TRBV5-1 and TRBJ2-1, with D perhaps being TRBD1 or TRBD2 (6 bases each). The V gene's germline CDR1 is SGHRS and CDR2 YFSETQ. The V end lost 0 bases, the J end lost 6 bases, and 13 bases lay between the germline ends. This CDR3 has 15 amino acids. In nucleotides, the CDR3 is TGCGCCAGCAGCTTGGCCCAGGGGAGGTCCAATGAGCAGTTCTTC. Its protein is CASSLAQGRSNEQFF. Using reference TRBV5-1 and TRBJ2-1 for the parts outside the CDR3, the full variable domain is KAGVTQTPRYLIKTRGQQVTLSCSPISGHRSVSWYQQTPGQGLQFLFEYFSETQRNKGNFPGRFSGRQFSNSRSEMNVSTLELGDSALYLCASSLAQGRSNEQFFGPGTRLTVL.

This clone appeared a single time. V is TRBV14 and J is TRBJ2-7; a possible D gene is TRBD2 (5 bases). Between the trimmed V and J ends, which lost 2 bases and 2 bases, there was a span of 13 bases. The CDR3 has 15 amino acids. Germline V gene sequence: CDR1 SGHDN, CDR2 FVKESK. This CDR3 reads CASSQLSGIPYEQYF. For the CDR3, the DNA is TGTGCCAGCAGCCAACTGTCCGGGATCCCCTACGAGCAGTACTTC.

The V and J genes are TRBV28 and TRBJ2-1; 11 bases match TRBD1. Germline trimming cut 5 bases from V and 2 bases from J; bases unmatched to any gene: 8. This CDR3 spans 17 amino acids. Germline-derived CDR1 and CDR2 are MDHEN and SYDVKM. CDR3: CASSPGGDRGTYNEQFF. The CDR3 DNA follows: TGTGCCAGCAGTCCTGGAGGGGACAGGGGGACCTACAATGAGCAGTTCTTC.

The V gene is TRBV30, the J gene TRBJ2-7; D is possibly TRBD2 (5 bases). Trimming left V 5 bases short and J 2 bases short, with 10 bases between. The CDR3 totals 12 residues. Per the germline V gene, CDR1 is GTSNPN and CDR2 is SVGIG (reference sequence). Here the CDR3 reads CAWASSPYEQYF. The CDR3 coding sequence is TGTGCCTGGGCTAGCTCCCCCTACGAGCAGTACTTC.

The J gene is TRBJ1-2, the V gene TRBV7-2; 7 bases line up with TRBD1. Looked up from germline, CDR1 is SGHTA and CDR2 is FQGNSA. CDR3 length equals 12 residues. V gave up 4 bases and J gave up 8 bases; unmatched junction bases: 4. This CDR3 is CASSSQGIGYTF. In DNA, the CDR3 is TGTGCCAGCAGCTCACAGGGGATCGGCTACACCTTC.

This clone appeared a few times. This rearrangement joins TRBV2 to TRBJ1-6; possible D gene TRBD1, 6 bases. This CDR3 is 14 amino acids long. The V end was cut by 8 bases, the J end by 10 bases, with 18 bases between. Germline V gives CDR1 SNHLY, CDR2 FYNNEI. This CDR3 reads CASVGQGRGSPLHF. The CDR3 DNA sequence: TGTGCCAGCGTGGGGCAGGGGAGAGGGTCACCCCTCCACTTT.

This rearrangement joins TRBV11-2 to TRBJ1-2, with D uncertain. This CDR3 is 13 amino acids long. Deletions cut 0 bases from V and 0 bases from J, with 2 bases between. In germline, CDR1 is SGHAT, CDR2 FQNNGV. CDR3 in amino acids: CASSLEPNYGYTF. DNA of the CDR3: TGTGCCAGCAGCTTAGAACCTAACTATGGCTACACCTTC.

The chain carries TRBV4-1 and TRBJ2-2; no firm D call. CDR1 and CDR2 (germline): MGHRA, YSYEKL. The CDR3 totals 13 residues. The V end was cut by 4 bases, the J end by 4 bases, with 7 bases between. For the CDR3, the DNA is TGCGCCAGCAGCCTCCGGTTCACCGGGGAGCTGTTTTTT. This translates into CASSLRFTGELFF.

The chain is built from TRBV29-1 and TRBJ1-1, with a tentative D call TRBD1 (5 bases). The V gene's germline CDR1 is SQVTM and CDR2 ANQGSEA. V was trimmed by 7 bases and J by 3 bases, leaving 6 bases between them. The CDR3 covers 10 residues. The CDR3: CSAGDTEAFF. CDR3 in DNA: TGCAGCGCGGGGGACACTGAAGCTTTCTTT.

This clone was counted a single time. The chain combines TRBV7-2 with TRBJ2-2; 14 bases match TRBD2. The CDR3 is 15 residues long. The ends lost 5 bases at V and 6 bases at J; junction bases unmatched: 2. CDR1 and CDR2 (germline): SGHTA, FQGNSA. The CDR3 loop reads CASSRTSGRPGELFF. The CDR3 bases are TGTGCCAGCAGCCGGACTAGCGGGAGGCCCGGGGAGCTGTTTTTT.

The V gene is TRBV5-1, the J gene TRBJ2-7, with no clear D. CDR1 and CDR2 from the germline V gene are SGHRS and YFSETQ. Trimming left V 4 bases short and J 5 bases short, with 10 bases between. The CDR3 has 12 amino acids. The CDR3, as DNA: TGCGCCAGCAGCCAGATAGGGCACGAGCAGTACTTC. Its protein product is CASSQIGHEQYF.

The V gene is TRBV28, the J gene TRBJ1-2; no clear D. CDR1 and CDR2 (germline): MDHEN, SYDVKM. The CDR3 loop spans 14 amino acids. V lost 3 bases and J lost 4, with 12 bases in between. This CDR3 is CASSFPHRVYGYTF. In DNA, the CDR3 is TGTGCCAGCAGTTTCCCCCACCGGGTCTATGGCTACACCTTC.

In its sample, this clone was seen once. This CDR3 is also generated by other DNA sequences in the sample. V and J are TRBV18 and TRBJ2-1, with D perhaps matching TRBD1 (6 bases). The CDR3 length is 13 residues. Germline assignment: CDR1 KGHSH and CDR2 LQKENI. Trimming took 3 bases from V and 7 from J, leaving 10 bases between them. The CDR3 region is CASSPDSYNEQFF. CDR3 in DNA: TGTGCCAGCTCACCGGACAGTTATAATGAGCAGTTCTTC.

This clone was seen once. The chain carries TRBV7-2 and TRBJ1-2; 7 bases agree with TRBD1. With 1 base clipped from V and 4 bases from J, the junction kept 9 bases outside the gene matches. The length of the CDR3 is 16 residues. The germline CDR1 and CDR2 sequences are SGHTA and FQGNSA. Here the CDR3 reads CASSLGGQATGYGYTF. CDR3 sequence (DNA): TGTGCCAGCAGCTTAGGAGGACAGGCCACTGGCTATGGCTACACCTTC.

This clone appeared a few times. The V gene is TRBV7-9, the J gene TRBJ2-1; TRBD1 matches at 8 bases. The length of the CDR3 is 13 residues. Trimming cost V 4 bases and J 9 bases; bases outside gene matches: 5. Germline V gene lookup returns CDR1 SEHNR and CDR2 FQNEAQ (reference sequence). CDR3 coding DNA: TGTGCCAGCAGCTACACCGACAGGGGTGAGCAGTTCTTC. Protein sequence: CASSYTDRGEQFF.

The chain employs TRBV28 and TRBJ2-7; the D is unclear. The CDR3 contains 14 residues. The germline V gene encodes CDR1 MDHEN and CDR2 SYDVKM. Trimming left V 3 bases short and J 0 bases short, with 9 bases between. The CDR3 reads CASSFRAYSYEQYF. CDR3 DNA: TGTGCCAGCAGTTTCCGGGCCTACTCCTACGAGCAGTACTTC.